This TCR beta chain is drawn from a study of blood T cell repertoires in COVID-19. In germline, CDR1 is SGHAT, CDR2 FQNNGV. The V end lost 2 bases, the J end lost 5 bases, and 15 bases lay between the germline ends. This CDR3 has 16 amino acids. Sequencing was performed with immunoSEQ multiplex PCR; in TCRdb, only in-frame clones are kept and a portion is missing. The sample has roughly 230,000 clones; 80% to 85% are singletons. Input material: peripheral blood. The clonotype comes from a woman of 80 years or more with COVID-19, enrolled during active disease. The chain joins TRBV11-2 to TRBJ1-4; maybe TRBD1 (6 bases). The CDR3 DNA reads TGTGCCAGCAGCTTATCCTTGACAGGATTAAATGAAAAACTGTTTTTT. This gives the protein CASSLSLTGLNEKLFF.